This T cell receptor beta chain was found in a study of T cell responses to AZD1222 COVID-19 vaccine. Measured with immunoSEQ multiplex PCR; TCRdb has only the in-frame clones, and not every one. This table holds around 200,000 clones, 80% to 95% found once. This CDR3 has 15 residues. The germline CDR1 and CDR2 sequences are SGHRS and YFSETQ. Trimming cost V 4 bases and J 1 base; bases outside gene matches: 5. For this clone: Its antigen is unknown. Other nucleotide sequences from this sample produce the same CDR3.

Study-level findings and limits: Donors skewed white British and female; clonal diversity was possibly underestimated. Within unmutated variant regions lay the reported targets of nearly half of spike-specific TCRs.

The J gene is TRBJ1-1, the V gene TRBV5-1; 9 positions agree with TRBD1. This clonotype was obtained from an adult who received the MenACWY meningococcal vaccine as a control. Source: peripheral blood, taken 28 days after the second dose of the MenACWY control vaccine. The CDR3 bases are TGCGCCAGCAGCCTGTTGGGACAGGGGAACACTGAAGCTTTCTTT. Translating it yields CASSLLGQGNTEAFF.